The clone carrying this T cell receptor (beta chain) was detected a few times. These data are taken from a study of T cell repertoires in ileal Crohn's disease. Background on the study: Postoperative therapy was given to about half: 11 thiopurines, about 19 anti-TNF agents.

The CDR3 totals 14 residues. The trim removed 6 bases at V and 4 bases at J, leaving 6 bases unmatched. CDR1 MNHEY and CDR2 SMNVEV come from the germline V gene (reference sequence). Regarding time point: neoterminal ileum biopsy at postoperative endoscopy, about 6 months after surgery. Five hundred nanograms of biopsy DNA per sample underwent TCRB immunosequencing. TCRdb's copy holds only in-frame clones and misses some; the assay was immunoSEQ multiplex PCR. The top ten clones hold under 8.5% of a sample with some 4,000 clones, about three quarters of them seen once. The TCR comes from an adult with Crohn's disease. The sample consisted of ileal tissue. The chain employs TRBV27 and TRBJ2-5; 9 bases line up with TRBD1. The CDR3 DNA reads as TGTGCCAGCAGACGCCCGGGACAGGGAGAGACCCAGTACTTC. Amino acids: CASRRPGQGETQYF.